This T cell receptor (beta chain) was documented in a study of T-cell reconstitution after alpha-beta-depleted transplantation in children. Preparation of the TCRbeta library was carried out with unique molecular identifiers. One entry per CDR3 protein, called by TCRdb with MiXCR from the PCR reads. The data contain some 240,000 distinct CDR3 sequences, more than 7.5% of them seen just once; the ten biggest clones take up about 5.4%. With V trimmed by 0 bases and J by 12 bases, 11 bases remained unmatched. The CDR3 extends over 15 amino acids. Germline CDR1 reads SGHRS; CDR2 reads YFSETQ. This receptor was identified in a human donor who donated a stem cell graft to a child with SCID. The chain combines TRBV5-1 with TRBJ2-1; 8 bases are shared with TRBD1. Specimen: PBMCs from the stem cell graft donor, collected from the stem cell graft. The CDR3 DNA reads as TGCGCCAGCAGCTTGGGGGCAGGGGGCTTGGATCGGCAGTTCTTC. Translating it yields CASSLGAGGLDRQFF.